One sample yielded the 17 T cell receptor beta chains listed below, sequenced in a study of blood T cell repertoires in COVID-19. Assay: immunoSEQ multiplex PCR; the TCRdb copy retains only in-frame clones and omits some. The sample consists of over 150,000 clones, 75% to 80% of them appearing once. Source material: peripheral blood. These receptors all come from a man older than 75 with acute or convalescent COVID-19.

The gene calls are TRBV9 and TRBJ1-6; D ambiguous. The germline V and J ends were trimmed by 0 bases and 5 bases, with 6 bases remaining between them. CDR1 and CDR2 (germline): SGDLS, YYNGEE. The CDR3 consists of 14 residues. The CDR3 sequence: CASSVGGNNSPLHF. In DNA form, the CDR3 reads TGTGCCAGCAGCGTAGGAGGAAATAATTCACCCCTCCACTTT.

This chain joins TRBV27 and TRBJ2-7, with 7 nucleotides matching TRBD1. The V segment lost 2 bases and the J segment 2 bases; nucleotides outside the gene matches: 15. The CDR3 is 18 amino acids. Per germline, CDR1 MNHEY and CDR2 SMNVEV (reference sequence). The CDR3 protein is CASSLRPQMGDSTYEQYV. CDR3 DNA sequence: TGTGCCAGCAGTTTACGGCCCCAGATGGGGGACAGTACCTACGAGCAGTACGTC.

This clone was seen only a few times. The chain uses TRBV7-2 and TRBJ1-2; D unresolved. Germline CDR1 and CDR2: SGHTA and FQGNSA. V dropped 2 bases and J dropped 3 bases, with 7 bases sitting between them. This CDR3 is 13 amino acids long. The CDR3: CASSLRVDYGYTF. CDR3 coding DNA: TGTGCCAGCAGCTTACGGGTAGACTATGGCTACACCTTC.

This chain joins TRBV30 and TRBJ1-1; no clear D gene. The V gene's germline CDR1 is GTSNPN and CDR2 SVGIG (reference sequence). The V end was cut by 3 bases, the J end by 2 bases, with 4 bases between. The CDR3 extends over 11 amino acids. The CDR3 DNA reads as TGTGCCTGGAGCCGTAACACTGAAGCTTTCTTT. It encodes CAWSRNTEAFF.

The chain is built from TRBV11-2 and TRBJ2-5, with TRBD1 as a possible D gene (7 bases). CDR1 and CDR2 from the germline V gene are SGHAT and FQNNGV. The CDR3 spans 15 residues. V was clipped by 4 bases and J by 7 bases, with 19 bases between them. The CDR3: CASSSGATGWGTQYF. As DNA, the CDR3 is TGTGCCAGCAGCTCGGGGGCGACAGGGTGGGGGACCCAGTACTTC.

V and J are TRBV11-3 and TRBJ1-1; D is ambiguous. V gave up 5 bases and J gave up 4 bases, with 14 bases separating them. The germline CDR1 and CDR2 sequences are SGHNT and YENEEA. The CDR3 totals 14 residues. The CDR3 loop is CASSETRLSTEAFF. DNA for the CDR3: TGTGCCAGCAGCGAGACACGCTTATCCACTGAAGCTTTCTTT.

The J gene is TRBJ1-3, the V gene TRBV30; TRBD1 matches 8 bases. The CDR3 is 15 amino acids. Germline assignment: CDR1 GTSNPN and CDR2 SVGIG (reference sequence). J was trimmed by 3 bases and V by 0 bases; bases with no gene match: 4. Here the CDR3 DNA reads TGTGCCTGGAGTGTGTCAGGGGGCCATGGAAACACCATATATTTT. This gives the protein CAWSVSGGHGNTIYF.

V and J are TRBV3-1 (or the pseudogene TRBV3-2) and TRBJ2-3; 7 positions agree with TRBD2. CDR3 length equals 19 residues. Losses at the gene ends were 0 bases for V and 0 bases for J; bases not matched to a gene: 12. Germline CDR1 is LGHDT and CDR2 is YNNKEL (reference sequence). As DNA, the CDR3 is TGTGCCAGCAGCCAAGAGTCCCTAGCGGAGACTACTAGCACAGATACGCAGTATTTT. Encoded protein: CASSQESLAETTSTDTQYF.

The sample holds one count of this clone. The chain links TRBV19 to TRBJ1-5; a possible D gene is TRBD1 (6 bases). Germline CDR1 and CDR2: LNHDA and SQIVND (reference sequence). The CDR3 contains 13 residues. Trimming removed 3 bases at V and 4 bases at J, with 7 bases between. CDR3: CASSMRGNQPQHF. The CDR3 nucleotides are TGTGCCAGTAGTATGAGGGGGAATCAGCCCCAGCATTTT. The complete variable domain, with remaining parts taken from reference TRBV19 and TRBJ1-5, reads DGGITQSPKYLFRKEGQNVTLSCEQNLNHDAMYWYRQDPGQGLRLIYYSQIVNDFQKGDIAEGYSVSREKKESFPLTVTSAQKNPTAFYLCASSMRGNQPQHFGDGTRLSIL.

This clone was observed a few times. The CDR3 DNA reads TGTGCTAGTGGTTTGGGACAGGTGGGAGAGACCCAGTACTTC. It translates to CASGLGQVGETQYF. The chain employs TRBV12-5 and TRBJ2-5; TRBD1 might be the D (6 bases). The CDR3 runs 14 residues. Germline V gives CDR1 LGHNT, CDR2 FRNRAP. V was trimmed by 1 base and J by 4 bases, leaving 10 bases between them.

The CDR3 DNA reads as TGTGCCAGCAGCTTAAGACAGGGCTCTGGAAACACCATATATTTT. Translation: CASSLRQGSGNTIYF. The chain uses TRBV5-4 and TRBJ1-3; 7 nucleotides match TRBD1. Germline assignment: CDR1 SGHNT and CDR2 YYREEE (reference sequence). V lost 2 bases to trimming and J lost 0 bases; unmatched junction nucleotides: 2. The CDR3 has 15 amino acids.

The rearrangement links TRBV7-2 to TRBJ1-2, with 7 nucleotides matching TRBD1. CDR3 size: 17 residues. Trimming took 2 bases from V and 0 from J; bases not matched to a gene: 9. CDR1 is SGHTA, CDR2 FQGNSA, per germline. The CDR3 spells CASSLRTGAKSNYGYTF. CDR3 sequence (DNA): TGTGCCAGCAGCTTAAGGACAGGAGCCAAATCTAACTATGGCTACACCTTC.

This clone was counted between two and nine times. J is TRBJ1-2 and V is TRBV24-1; D is unclear. Between the trimmed V and J ends, which lost 3 bases and 0 bases, there was a span of 7 bases. The CDR3 extends over 14 amino acids. The germline V gene has CDR1 KGHDR and CDR2 SFDVKD. CDR3 in amino acids: CATSDRGTNYGYTF. CDR3 in DNA: TGTGCCACCAGTGATAGAGGAACTAACTATGGCTACACCTTC.

The CDR3 DNA sequence: TGTGCCAGCAGAGCGTCGGGGTACTACGAGCAGTACTTC. Amino acid sequence: CASRASGYYEQYF. This chain connects TRBV6-5 to TRBJ2-7; weak D call: TRBD2 (5 bases). The length of the CDR3 is 13 residues. Between the trimmed V and J ends, which lost 6 bases and 3 bases, there was a span of 12 bases. Germline lookup yields CDR1 MNHEY and CDR2 SVGAGI.

V gene TRBV9 combines with J gene TRBJ1-1; 7 bases fit TRBD1. V dropped 1 base and J dropped 3; count of bases not matched to a gene: 6. Germline V gene lookup returns CDR1 SGDLS and CDR2 YYNGEE. The CDR3 is made up of 15 amino acids. CDR3 sequence (DNA): TGTGCCAGCAGCGTATCTGACAGGGCCTACACTGAAGCTTTCTTT. This gives the protein CASSVSDRAYTEAFF.

V gene TRBV18 combines with J gene TRBJ2-1; 8 nucleotides align to TRBD1. The CDR3 totals 15 residues. V was pared by 3 bases and J by 2 bases, with 3 bases of the junction left unmatched. The germline CDR1 and CDR2 sequences are KGHSH and LQKENI. In DNA form, the CDR3 reads TGTGCCAGCTCACCGCGGGACAGGCCCTACAATGAGCAGTTCTTC. Amino acids: CASSPRDRPYNEQFF.

This clone was seen just once. The V and J genes are TRBV11-2 and TRBJ1-6; D is unresolved. Germline CDR1 reads SGHAT; CDR2 reads FQNNGV. The CDR3 has 15 residues. Trimming removed 5 bases at V and 7 bases at J, with 15 bases between. CDR3 amino acids: CASSPEGGLNSPLHF. The CDR3 nucleotides are TGTGCCAGCAGCCCAGAGGGTGGTTTAAATTCACCCCTCCACTTT.